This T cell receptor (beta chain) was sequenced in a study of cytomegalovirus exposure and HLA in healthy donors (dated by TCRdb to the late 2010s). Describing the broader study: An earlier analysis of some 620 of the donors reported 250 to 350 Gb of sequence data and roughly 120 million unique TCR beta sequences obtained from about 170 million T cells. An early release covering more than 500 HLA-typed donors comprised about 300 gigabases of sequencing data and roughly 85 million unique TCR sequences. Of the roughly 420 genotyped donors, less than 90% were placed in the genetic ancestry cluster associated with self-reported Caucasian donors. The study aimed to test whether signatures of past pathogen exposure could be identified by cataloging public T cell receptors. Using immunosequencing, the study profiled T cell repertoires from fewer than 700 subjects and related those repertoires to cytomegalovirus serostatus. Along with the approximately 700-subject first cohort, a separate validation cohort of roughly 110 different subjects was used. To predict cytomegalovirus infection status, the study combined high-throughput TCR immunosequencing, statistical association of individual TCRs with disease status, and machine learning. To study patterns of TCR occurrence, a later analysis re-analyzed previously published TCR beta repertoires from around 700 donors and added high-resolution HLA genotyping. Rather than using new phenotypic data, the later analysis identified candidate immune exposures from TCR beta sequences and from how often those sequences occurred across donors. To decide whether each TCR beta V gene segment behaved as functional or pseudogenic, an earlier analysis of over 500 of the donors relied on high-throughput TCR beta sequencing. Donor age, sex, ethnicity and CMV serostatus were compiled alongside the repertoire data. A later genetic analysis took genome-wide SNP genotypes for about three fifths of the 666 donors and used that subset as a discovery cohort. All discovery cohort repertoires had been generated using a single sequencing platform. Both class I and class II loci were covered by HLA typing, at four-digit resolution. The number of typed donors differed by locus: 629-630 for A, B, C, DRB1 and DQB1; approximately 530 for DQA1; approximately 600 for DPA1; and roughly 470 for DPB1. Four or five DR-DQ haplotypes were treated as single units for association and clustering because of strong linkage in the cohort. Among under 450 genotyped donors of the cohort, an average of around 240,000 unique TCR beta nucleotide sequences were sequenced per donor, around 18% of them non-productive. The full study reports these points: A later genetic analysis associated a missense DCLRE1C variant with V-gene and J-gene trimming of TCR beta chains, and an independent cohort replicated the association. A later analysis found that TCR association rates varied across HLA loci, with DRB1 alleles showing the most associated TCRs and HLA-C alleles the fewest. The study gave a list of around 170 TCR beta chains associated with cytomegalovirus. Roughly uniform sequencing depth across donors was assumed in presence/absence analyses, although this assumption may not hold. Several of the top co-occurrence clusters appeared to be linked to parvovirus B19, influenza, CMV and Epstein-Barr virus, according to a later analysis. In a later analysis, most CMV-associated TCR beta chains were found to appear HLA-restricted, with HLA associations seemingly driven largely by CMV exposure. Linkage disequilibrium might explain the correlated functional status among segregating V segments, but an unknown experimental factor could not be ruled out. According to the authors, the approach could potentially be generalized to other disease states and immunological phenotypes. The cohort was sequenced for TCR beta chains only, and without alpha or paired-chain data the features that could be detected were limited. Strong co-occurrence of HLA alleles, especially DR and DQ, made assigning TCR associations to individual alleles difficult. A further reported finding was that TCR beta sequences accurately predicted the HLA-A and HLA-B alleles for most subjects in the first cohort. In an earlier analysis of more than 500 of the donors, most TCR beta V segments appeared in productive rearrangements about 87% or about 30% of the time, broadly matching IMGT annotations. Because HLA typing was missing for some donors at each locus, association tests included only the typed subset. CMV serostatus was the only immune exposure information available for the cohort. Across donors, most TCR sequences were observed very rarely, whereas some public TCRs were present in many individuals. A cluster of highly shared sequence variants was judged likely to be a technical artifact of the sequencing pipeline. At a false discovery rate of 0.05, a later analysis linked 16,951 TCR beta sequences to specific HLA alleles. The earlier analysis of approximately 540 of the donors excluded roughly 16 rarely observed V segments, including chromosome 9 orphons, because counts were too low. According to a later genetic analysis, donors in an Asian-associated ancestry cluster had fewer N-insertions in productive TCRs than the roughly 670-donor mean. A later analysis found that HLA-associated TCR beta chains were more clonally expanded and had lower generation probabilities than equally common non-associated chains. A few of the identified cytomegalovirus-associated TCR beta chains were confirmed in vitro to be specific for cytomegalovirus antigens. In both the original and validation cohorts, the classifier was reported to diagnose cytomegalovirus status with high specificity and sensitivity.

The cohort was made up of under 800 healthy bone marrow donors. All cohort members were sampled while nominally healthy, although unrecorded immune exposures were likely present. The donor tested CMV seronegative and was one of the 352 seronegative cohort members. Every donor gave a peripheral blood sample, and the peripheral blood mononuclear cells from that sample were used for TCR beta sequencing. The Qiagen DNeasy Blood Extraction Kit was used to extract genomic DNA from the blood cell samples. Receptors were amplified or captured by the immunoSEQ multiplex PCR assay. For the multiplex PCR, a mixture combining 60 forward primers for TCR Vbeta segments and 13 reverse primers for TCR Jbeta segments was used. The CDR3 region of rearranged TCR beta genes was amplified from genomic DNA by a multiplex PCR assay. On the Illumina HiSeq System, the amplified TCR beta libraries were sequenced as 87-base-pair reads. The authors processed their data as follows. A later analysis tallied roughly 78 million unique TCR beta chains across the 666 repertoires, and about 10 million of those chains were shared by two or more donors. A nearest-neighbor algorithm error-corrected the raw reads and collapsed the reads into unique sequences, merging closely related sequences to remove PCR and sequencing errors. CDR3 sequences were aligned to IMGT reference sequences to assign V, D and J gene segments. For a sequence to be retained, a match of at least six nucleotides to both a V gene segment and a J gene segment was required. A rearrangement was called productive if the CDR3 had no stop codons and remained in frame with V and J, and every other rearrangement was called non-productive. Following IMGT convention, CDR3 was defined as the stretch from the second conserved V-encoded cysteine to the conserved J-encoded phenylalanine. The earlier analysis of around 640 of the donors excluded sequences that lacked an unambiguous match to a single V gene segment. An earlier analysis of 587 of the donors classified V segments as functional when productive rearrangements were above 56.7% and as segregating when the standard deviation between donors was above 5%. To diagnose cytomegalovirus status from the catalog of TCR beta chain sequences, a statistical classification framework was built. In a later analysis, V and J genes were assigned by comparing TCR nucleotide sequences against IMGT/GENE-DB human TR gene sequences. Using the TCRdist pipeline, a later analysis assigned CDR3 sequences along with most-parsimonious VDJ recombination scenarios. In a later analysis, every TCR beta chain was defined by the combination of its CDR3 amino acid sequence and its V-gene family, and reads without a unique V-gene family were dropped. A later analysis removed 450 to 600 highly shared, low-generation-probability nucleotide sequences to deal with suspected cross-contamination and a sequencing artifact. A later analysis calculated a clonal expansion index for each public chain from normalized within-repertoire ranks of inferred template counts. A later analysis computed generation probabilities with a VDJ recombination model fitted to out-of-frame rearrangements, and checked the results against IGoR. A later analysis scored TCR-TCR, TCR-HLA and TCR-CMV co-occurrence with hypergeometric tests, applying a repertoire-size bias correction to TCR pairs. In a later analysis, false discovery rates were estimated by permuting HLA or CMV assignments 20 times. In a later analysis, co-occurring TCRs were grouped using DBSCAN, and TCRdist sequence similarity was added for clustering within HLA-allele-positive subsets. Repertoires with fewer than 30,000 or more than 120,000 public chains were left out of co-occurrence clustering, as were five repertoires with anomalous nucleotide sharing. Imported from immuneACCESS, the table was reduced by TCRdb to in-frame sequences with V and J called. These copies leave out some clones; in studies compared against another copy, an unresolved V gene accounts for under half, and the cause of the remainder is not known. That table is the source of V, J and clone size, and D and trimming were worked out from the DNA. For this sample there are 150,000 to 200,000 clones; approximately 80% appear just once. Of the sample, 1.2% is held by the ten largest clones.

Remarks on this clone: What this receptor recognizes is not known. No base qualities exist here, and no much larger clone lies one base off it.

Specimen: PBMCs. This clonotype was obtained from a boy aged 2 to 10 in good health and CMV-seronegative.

CDR3 region: CASTQRLGTDTQYF. In nucleotide form, the sequence is TGTGCCAGTACCCAGCGGTTAGGCACAGATACGCAGTATTTT. The sequence links TRBV19 to TRBJ2-3; D gene: possibly TRBD2, on 5 matching bases. Spanning cysteine to phenylalanine, the CDR3 consists of 14 amino acids. CDR3 DNA is the only sequence kept; it has 42 bases, read in frame from the first base. The germline V gene (reference sequence) yields LNHDA for CDR1 and SQIVND for CDR2. A distance of 12 bases separates the germline ends of V and J, which lose 7 bases and 1 base respectively.